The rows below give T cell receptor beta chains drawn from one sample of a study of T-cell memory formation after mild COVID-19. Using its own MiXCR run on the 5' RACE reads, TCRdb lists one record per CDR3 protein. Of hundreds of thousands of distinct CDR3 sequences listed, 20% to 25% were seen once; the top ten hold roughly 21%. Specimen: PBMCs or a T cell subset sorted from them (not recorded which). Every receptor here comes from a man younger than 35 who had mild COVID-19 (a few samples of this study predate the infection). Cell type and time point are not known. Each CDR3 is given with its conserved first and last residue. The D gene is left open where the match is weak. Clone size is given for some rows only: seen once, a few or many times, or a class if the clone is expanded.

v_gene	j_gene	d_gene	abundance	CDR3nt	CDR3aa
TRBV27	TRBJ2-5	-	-	TGTGCCAGCAGTTTATCGGCGGGGCAGACCCAGTACTTC	CASSLSAGQTQYF
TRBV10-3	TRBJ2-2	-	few	TGTGCCATCAGAGGTGGCCCCGGGGAGCTGTTTTTT	CAIRGGPGELFF
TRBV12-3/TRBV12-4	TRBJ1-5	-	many	TGTGCCAGCTCACTGGCTAGGGATCAGCCCCAGCATTTT	CASSLARDQPQHF
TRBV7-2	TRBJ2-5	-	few	TGTGCCAGCAGCTTAGACTTAGAAGAGACCCAGTACTTC	CASSLDLEETQYF
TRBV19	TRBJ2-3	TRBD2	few	TGTGCCAGTACGGACGGGAGGTTCACAGATACGCAGTATTTT	CASTDGRFTDTQYF
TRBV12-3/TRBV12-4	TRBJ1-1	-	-	TGTGCCAGCAGTTTCTCCCGGGACCCCCGTCAGGAAGCTTTCTTT	CASSFSRDPRQEAFF
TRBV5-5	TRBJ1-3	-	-	TGTGCCAGCAGCGTGGCCACTTTTAGCTCTGGAAACACCATATATTTT	CASSVATFSSGNTIYF
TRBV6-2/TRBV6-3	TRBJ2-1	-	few	TGTGCCAGCAGAGAGCCTGGGGATGAGCAGTTCTTC	CASREPGDEQFF
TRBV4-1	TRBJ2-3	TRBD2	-	TGCGCCAGCAGCCAAGAGAGGGAGGGAGATACGCAGTATTTT	CASSQEREGDTQYF
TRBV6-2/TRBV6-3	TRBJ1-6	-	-	TGTGCCACCCACTCTACGAATAATTCACCCCTCCACTTT	CATHSTNNSPLHF
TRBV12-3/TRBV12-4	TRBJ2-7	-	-	TGTGCCAGCACCCTCTTGGGCGAGCAGTACTTC	CASTLLGEQYF
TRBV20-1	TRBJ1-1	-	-	TGCAGTGCTAGTGGGCAGGGGTGGAACACTGAAGCTTTCTTT	CSASGQGWNTEAFF
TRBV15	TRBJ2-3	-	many	TGTGCCACCAGCAGAGGAACTCATACGCAGTATTTT	CATSRGTHTQYF
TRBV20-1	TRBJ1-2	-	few	TGCAGTGCCGTGGGGGTCGGCTACACCTTC	CSAVGVGYTF
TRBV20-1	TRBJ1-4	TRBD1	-	TGCAGTGCTACCAGGGGGGGTGCAACTAATGAAAAACTGTTTTTT	CSATRGGATNEKLFF
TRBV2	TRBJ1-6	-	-	TGTGCCAGCAGTGAATATAGCTCCTATAATTCACCCCTCCACTTT	CASSEYSSYNSPLHF
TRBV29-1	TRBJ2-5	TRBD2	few	TGCAGCGTTGATCCTAGCGGGGGACCACTAGCCGCGACCCAGTACTTC	CSVDPSGGPLAATQYF
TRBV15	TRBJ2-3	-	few	TGTGCCACCAGCAGAGGGTTGGGGGGCGGCACAGATACGCAGTATTTT	CATSRGLGGGTDTQYF
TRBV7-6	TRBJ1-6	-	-	TGTGCCAGCAGCTTAGAGGGAAGAAGCTCACCCCTCCACTTT	CASSLEGRSSPLHF
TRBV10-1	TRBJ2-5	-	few	TGCGCCAGCAGTGATGGCAGGTTGGAGACCCAGTACTTC	CASSDGRLETQYF
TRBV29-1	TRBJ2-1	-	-	TGCAGCGTTGAAGAGCCTGACTACAATGAGCAGTTCTTC	CSVEEPDYNEQFF
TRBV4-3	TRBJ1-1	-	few	TGCGCCAGCAGCCAAGAACTGGCCAGGACTGAAGCTTTCTTT	CASSQELARTEAFF
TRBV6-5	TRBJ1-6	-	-	TGTGCCAGCAGTCACAATTTACGATCACCCCTCCACTTT	CASSHNLRSPLHF
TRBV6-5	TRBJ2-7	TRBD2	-	TGTGCCAGCAGACCGGGACTAGCGGGAGATCTCTCCTACGAGCAGTACTTC	CASRPGLAGDLSYEQYF
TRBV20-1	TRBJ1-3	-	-	TGCAGTGCCCCCGGGGATGGAAACACCATATATTTT	CSAPGDGNTIYF
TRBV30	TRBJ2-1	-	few	TGTGCCTGGAGTGCATTGGACAGCCTCCAGAGGTATGAGCAGTTCTTC	CAWSALDSLQRYEQFF
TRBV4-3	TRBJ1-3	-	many	TGCGCCAGCAGCCAAGATGGGGCGGATGGAAACACCATATATTTT	CASSQDGADGNTIYF
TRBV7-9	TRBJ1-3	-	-	TGTGCCAGCAGCTTAGTGGCGGCTGGAAACACCATATATTTT	CASSLVAAGNTIYF
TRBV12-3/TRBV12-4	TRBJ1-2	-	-	TGTGCCAGCAGTTCCGGGGGCCTTGTTGGCTACACCTTC	CASSSGGLVGYTF
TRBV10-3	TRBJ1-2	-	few	TGTGCCGCTCTGGGACACCCTAACTATGGCTACACCTTC	CAALGHPNYGYTF
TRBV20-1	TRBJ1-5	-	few	TGCAGTGCTAGAGTTCGCGGCTCTCAGCCCCAGCATTTT	CSARVRGSQPQHF
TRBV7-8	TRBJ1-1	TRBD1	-	TGTGCCAGCAGCACTCGGGACAGGGGCGGAACTTTCTTT	CASSTRDRGGTFF